These 31 T cell receptor beta chains were sequenced from one sample in a study of response to subunit inactivated influenza vaccine. TCRdb recomputed calls from the RT-PCR reads with MiXCR, one row per CDR3 protein. The data show around 160,000 distinct CDR3 sequences, with approximately 10% seen just once and around 12% held by the top ten. The material was non-naive T cells sorted from PBMCs, obtained roughly 48 days after vaccination. The receptors shown here come from a man aged 50 to 60 who received an inactivated influenza vaccine.

This clonotype was observed at least ten times. The CDR3, as DNA: TGCGCCAGCAGCCAAGTCTGGGACACTCACTGGGGGCAGTTCTTC. This translates into CASSQVWDTHWGQFF. This rearrangement joins TRBV4-3 to TRBJ2-1, with a tentative D call TRBD1 (6 bases). The germline CDR1 and CDR2 sequences are LGHNA and YSLEER. The ends were cut back, 1 base at V and 12 bases at J, with 19 bases in the middle. The CDR3 contains 15 residues.

The table lists this clonotype with many counts. The genes are TRBV6-1 and TRBJ1-1; 7 nucleotides agree with TRBD1. The CDR3 is 14 amino acids. Germline V lookup: CDR1 MNHNS, CDR2 SASEGT. The V and J ends lost 1 base and 4 bases, in that order; junction bases with no gene match: 3. The CDR3 loop is CASSEGQGATEAFF. The DNA for the CDR3 is TGTGCCAGCAGTGAAGGACAGGGTGCCACTGAAGCTTTCTTT.

This clonotype was seen a handful of times. The chain links TRBV11-2 to TRBJ2-6; D ambiguous. V was clipped by 5 bases and J by 0 bases, with 11 bases between them. The CDR3 is 16 residues long. Germline V gene lookup returns CDR1 SGHAT and CDR2 FQNNGV. CDR3 sequence reads: CASSPAPRSGANVLTF. Here the CDR3 DNA reads TGTGCCAGCAGCCCCGCCCCGCGCTCTGGGGCCAACGTCCTGACTTTC. Supplemented by reference TRBV11-2 and TRBJ2-6, the full variable domain reads EAGVAQSPRYKIIEKRQSVAFWCNPISGHATLYWYQQILGQGPKLLIQFQNNGVVDDSQLPKDRFSAERLKGVDSTLKIQPAKLEDSAVYLCASSPAPRSGANVLTFGAGSRLTVL.

The chain joins TRBV19 to TRBJ2-7; 8 nucleotides line up with TRBD1. CDR1 and CDR2 from the germline V gene are LNHDA and SQIVND (reference sequence). Trimming removed 3 bases from V and 3 bases from J; junction bases left unmatched: 4. This CDR3 region has 14 residues. The CDR3 spells CASSITGGNYEQYF. CDR3 nucleotide sequence: TGTGCCAGTAGTATCACAGGGGGAAACTACGAGCAGTACTTC.

This clonotype was seen more than once but under ten times. This chain connects TRBV6-4 to TRBJ1-5; no clear D. Looked up from germline, CDR1 is MRHNA and CDR2 is SNTAGT. The CDR3 totals 13 residues. V lost 4 bases and J 0 bases, leaving 4 bases between the germline ends. The CDR3 loop is CASSVSSNQPQHF. The CDR3 region has the DNA TGTGCCAGCAGTGTGAGTAGCAATCAGCCCCAGCATTTT.

The chain links TRBV12-3 or TRBV12-4 to TRBJ2-3, with 7 bases lining up with TRBD1. This CDR3 has 17 amino acids. V shed 6 bases, J shed 0 bases, and the junction held 12 bases outside the gene matches. CDR3 coding DNA: TGTGCCAGCAGCTCCCGGGACAGAGACCCTAGCACAGATACGCAGTATTTT. This encodes CASSSRDRDPSTDTQYF.

This clonotype has just a few counts. In DNA form, the CDR3 reads TGTGCCAGCAGTCCCGGGAGGGGACAGGGAATCGAGCAGTACTTC. Protein product: CASSPGRGQGIEQYF. The chain links TRBV6-2 or TRBV6-3 to TRBJ2-7; D is possibly TRBD1 (9 bases). V lost 5 bases and J 6 bases, leaving 20 bases between the germline ends. Germline V gives CDR1 MNHEY, CDR2 SVGEGT. The CDR3 is 15 amino acids.

This clonotype showed up just a few times. V usage is TRBV9 and J usage is TRBJ2-1, with TRBD2 matching over 8 bases. This CDR3 comprises 17 residues. Per germline, CDR1 SGDLS and CDR2 YYNGEE. V lost 6 bases, J lost 0 bases, and 11 bases stayed unmatched. CDR3: CASNQHGGELSYNEQFF. As DNA, the CDR3 is TGTGCCAGCAACCAACACGGGGGGGAACTCTCCTACAATGAGCAGTTCTTC.

The chain is built from TRBV5-5 and TRBJ2-1; 9 positions agree with TRBD2. Germline assignment: CDR1 SGHKS and CDR2 YYEKEE (reference sequence). This CDR3 is 15 amino acids long. After removal of 4 bases from V and 3 bases from J, the junction contained 5 bases not matched to a gene. Written as DNA, the CDR3 is TGTGCCAGCAGCCGTCTAGCGGGGATCTACAATGAGCAGTTCTTC. Translated, it gives CASSRLAGIYNEQFF.

This rearrangement joins TRBV19 to TRBJ1-1; D call uncertain. Between the trimmed V and J ends, which lost 0 bases and 1 base, there was a span of 6 bases. The CDR3 spans 14 residues. Germline values: CDR1 LNHDA, CDR2 SQIVND (reference sequence). CDR3 residues: CASSIEHWNTEAFF. CDR3 nucleotide sequence: TGTGCCAGTAGTATAGAACACTGGAACACTGAAGCTTTCTTT. Complete variable domain (other parts from reference TRBV19 and TRBJ1-1): DGGITQSPKYLFRKEGQNVTLSCEQNLNHDAMYWYRQDPGQGLRLIYYSQIVNDFQKGDIAEGYSVSREKKESFPLTVTSAQKNPTAFYLCASSIEHWNTEAFFGQGTRLTVV.

A few counts support this clonotype. The V gene is TRBV4-1, the J gene TRBJ2-1, with a weak D call TRBD1 (9 bases). CDR3 length: 19 residues. From germline, CDR1 is MGHRA and CDR2 YSYEKL. V was trimmed by 0 bases and J by 2 bases, leaving 20 bases between them. In DNA, the CDR3 is TGCGCCAGCAGCCAAGATCTCCGGGGGGGACAGGGTGCCTACAATGAGCAGTTCTTC. Amino acid sequence: CASSQDLRGGQGAYNEQFF.

This clonotype appeared a few times. The DNA of the CDR3 is TGTGCCAGCAGAACCGAAACAGGGGCGTGGGGCACAGATACGCAGTATTTT. Translating gives CASRTETGAWGTDTQYF. The chain is built from TRBV6-1 and TRBJ2-3, with 7 bases matching TRBD1. The V gene end was trimmed by 6 bases and the J gene end by 1 base; junction bases not matched to a gene: 13. Germline CDR1 reads MNHNS; CDR2 reads SASEGT. This CDR3 is 17 amino acids long.

In its sample, this clonotype was seen many times. This chain connects TRBV11-2 to TRBJ2-1; 7 bases agree with TRBD2. V trimming: 1 base; J trimming: 2 bases; junction bases outside the gene matches: 2. The length of the CDR3 is 15 residues. Germline V gene data show CDR1 as SGHAT and CDR2 as FQNNGV. Here the CDR3 reads CASSLALAPYNEQFF. DNA of the CDR3: TGTGCCAGCAGCTTAGCACTAGCGCCCTACAATGAGCAGTTCTTC.

This clonotype appeared a single time. This chain links TRBV27 with TRBJ2-7, with 14 bases matching TRBD2. Germline CDR1 MNHEY, CDR2 SMNVEV (reference sequence). There are 20 residues in the CDR3. The V gene end was trimmed by 5 bases and the J gene end by 0 bases; junction bases not matched to a gene: 15. CDR3 DNA sequence: TGTGCCAGCAGTACCCTACCTGGGACTAGCGGGGGCCGAAGCTCCTACGAGCAGTACTTC. This translates into CASSTLPGTSGGRSSYEQYF.

The V call is TRBV5-1, the J call TRBJ2-7; a possible D gene is TRBD2 (6 bases). This CDR3 has 16 residues. V was cut by 0 bases and J by 0 bases, with 13 bases left in between. Germline CDR1 and CDR2: SGHRS and YFSETQ. The CDR3 nucleotides read TGCGCCAGCAGCTTGGCCGCTAGCGAACACTCCTACGAGCAGTACTTC. It yields the protein CASSLAASEHSYEQYF.

This clonotype was recorded at least ten times. The chain is built from TRBV5-1 and TRBJ2-7; 7 bases map to TRBD1. The length of the CDR3 is 16 residues. In germline, CDR1 is SGHRS, CDR2 YFSETQ. Unmatched junction bases numbered 10, after V lost 2 bases and J lost 2 bases. CDR3 DNA sequence: TGCGCCAGCAGCTTAGCTCCGGGACAGCTGGCCTACGAGCAGTACTTC. Its protein product is CASSLAPGQLAYEQYF.

In this sample, this clonotype turned up a few times. This chain joins TRBV19 and TRBJ2-6; D is undetermined. Germline CDR1 LNHDA, CDR2 SQIVND (reference sequence). This CDR3 is 17 amino acids long. With 3 bases removed from V and 0 bases from J, the gap between germline ends came to 12 bases. The CDR3 DNA is TGTGCCAGTAGTATTCAGGTCATACTCTCTGGGGCCAACGTCCTGACTTTC. Translation: CASSIQVILSGANVLTF.

The V call is TRBV29-1, the J call TRBJ2-6; D unclear. Trimming left V 6 bases short and J 0 bases short, with 12 bases between. The CDR3 consists of 15 residues. Germline assignment: CDR1 SQVTM and CDR2 ANQGSEA. The CDR3: CSVETRDSGANVLTF. As DNA, the CDR3 is TGCAGCGTGGAAACAAGGGACTCTGGGGCCAACGTCCTGACTTTC.

The table lists this clonotype with a few counts. The CDR3 spells CSAPDLTDTQYF. The CDR3 DNA reads TGCAGTGCCCCGGACCTCACAGATACGCAGTATTTT. The chain couples TRBV20-1 to TRBJ2-3, with D hard to call. From germline, CDR1 is DFQATT and CDR2 SNEGSKA (reference sequence). CDR3 length equals 12 residues. V was pared by 6 bases and J by 2 bases, with 9 bases between.

The J gene is TRBJ1-6, the V gene TRBV6-5; 8 bases match TRBD1. Germline CDR1 reads MNHEY; CDR2 reads SVGAGI. V gave up 2 bases and J gave up 10 bases; unmatched junction bases: 7. The CDR3 extends over 15 amino acids. The CDR3 spells CASSYLRQGRSPLHF. As DNA, the CDR3 is TGTGCCAGCAGTTACCTTAGACAGGGGAGATCACCCCTCCACTTT.

The CDR3 DNA reads TGTGCCAGCAGCTCTGGGGGTTATTACGAGCAGTACTTC. Its translation: CASSSGGYYEQYF. The chain combines TRBV2 with TRBJ2-7; D is tentatively TRBD1 or TRBD2 (5 bases each). V lost 6 bases, J lost 4 bases, and 13 bases lay in between. There are 13 residues in the CDR3. Germline V gene sequence: CDR1 SNHLY, CDR2 FYNNEI.

A word on this clonotype: The junction does not match germline at one end; this may be a read error. The chain combines TRBV28 with TRBJ2-7; tentatively, D is TRBD1 (6 bases). There are 13 residues in the CDR3. Germline V gene lookup returns CDR1 MDHEN and CDR2 SYDVKM. The CDR3 nucleotides are TGTGCCAGCAGTGGGGACACTTCCTACGAGCACTACTTC. Its protein is CASSGDTSYEHYF. Combining the CDR3 with reference TRBV28 and TRBJ2-7 gives the whole variable domain DVKVTQSSRYLVKRTGEKVFLECVQDMDHENMFWYRQDPGLGLRLIYFSYDVKMKEKGDIPEGYSVSREKKERFSLILESASTNQTSMYLCASSGDTSYEHYFGPGTRLTVT.

This clonotype was seen at least ten times. This rearrangement joins TRBV12-3 or TRBV12-4 to TRBJ1-4; D is possibly TRBD1 (6 bases). This CDR3 spans 15 amino acids. Trimming left V 6 bases short and J 3 bases short, with 14 bases between. CDR3 nucleotides: TGTGCCAGCAGCCCTACCGGGGGCCCTAATGAAAAACTGTTTTTT. Translating it yields CASSPTGGPNEKLFF.

This chain connects TRBV11-2 to TRBJ1-4; 9 positions match TRBD1. Looked up from germline, CDR1 is SGHAT and CDR2 is FQNNGV. Germline trimming cut 5 bases from V and 7 bases from J; bases unmatched to any gene: 11. The CDR3 runs to 16 residues. CDR3 residues: CASSMNRDRDGEKLFF. The CDR3 coding sequence is TGTGCCAGCAGCATGAACCGGGACAGGGATGGTGAAAAACTGTTTTTT.

This clonotype has ten or more counts. J is TRBJ2-7 and V is TRBV7-2; D is unclear. V lost 2 bases to trimming and J lost 4 bases, with 9 bases between them. This CDR3 is built from 13 residues. Germline V gives CDR1 SGHTA, CDR2 FQGNSA. CDR3 loop: CASSLQARYEQYF. CDR3 coding DNA: TGTGCCAGCAGCTTACAGGCAAGGTACGAGCAGTACTTC.

The chain couples TRBV5-1 to TRBJ1-4; weak D call: TRBD1 (6 bases). CDR3 length: 16 amino acids. Germline V gene lookup returns CDR1 SGHRS and CDR2 YFSETQ. Trimming took off 0 bases at V and 3 bases at J, with 12 bases between the two ends. The CDR3 DNA reads TGCGCCAGCAGCTTGGGGTCCGGGGGGCCTAATGAAAAACTGTTTTTT. Residues: CASSLGSGGPNEKLFF.

This chain links TRBV5-1 with TRBJ1-2; 9 bases are a match to TRBD1. The CDR3 consists of 13 residues. J lost 6 bases, V lost 4 bases, and 4 bases had no gene match. Germline CDR1 reads SGHRS; CDR2 reads YFSETQ. The CDR3 nucleotides read TGCGCCAGCAGCATGGGACAGGGCCATGGCTACACCTTC. The encoded protein is CASSMGQGHGYTF.

The V gene is TRBV29-1, the J gene TRBJ1-2, with D hard to call. This CDR3 region has 14 residues. Germline CDR1 is SQVTM and CDR2 is ANQGSEA. V was trimmed by 4 bases and J by 6 bases, leaving 18 bases between them. The DNA of the CDR3 is TGCAGCGTTGGTAGAAGTGGTGGAGGCCATGGCTACACCTTC. Residues: CSVGRSGGGHGYTF.

In its sample, this clonotype was seen a few times. This sequence joins TRBV7-2 and TRBJ2-1, with D tentatively TRBD2 (5 bases). V lost 5 bases, J lost 8 bases, and 10 bases lay in between. This CDR3 has 12 residues. Germline V lookup: CDR1 SGHTA, CDR2 FQGNSA. The CDR3: CASSRGKDEQFF. The CDR3 bases are TGTGCCAGCAGCCGGGGAAAAGATGAGCAGTTCTTC.

The table lists this clonotype with a few counts. CDR3: CASSSVSPTISGNIQYF. DNA of the CDR3: TGTGCCAGCAGCTCCGTTAGCCCCACAATATCTGGAAACATTCAGTACTTC. The chain joins TRBV7-2 to TRBJ2-4; no reliable D call. The germline gives CDR1 SGHTA, CDR2 FQGNSA. Trimming took 4 bases from V and 6 from J, leaving 22 bases between them. This CDR3 contains 17 residues.

The V gene is TRBV20-1, the J gene TRBJ2-3, with D unresolved. The ends were cut back, 3 bases at V and 4 bases at J, with 14 bases in the middle. This CDR3 is built from 14 residues. Per the germline V gene, CDR1 is DFQATT and CDR2 is SNEGSKA (reference sequence). CDR3 DNA: TGCAGTGCTAGCGCGTCCGTCCCCCCAGATACGCAGTATTTT. It specifies CSASASVPPDTQYF.